A single sample is the source of the 18 T cell receptor beta chains below, sequenced in a study of T cells in Graves' hyperthyroidism and ophthalmopathy. The TCR beta CDR3 regions underwent amplification using RNA transcripts as the source. HTBI primers were employed in a first-round RT-PCR of the TCR CDR3. One entry per CDR3 protein, called by TCRdb with MiXCR from the multiplex PCR reads. The sample yields around 580,000 distinct CDR3 sequences, just over 45% seen once. Sample: peripheral blood or thyroid tissue (not recorded which). The receptors shown here come from a woman aged 18-29 years with Graves' hyperthyroidism.

This clonotype has at least ten counts. The V gene is TRBV24-1, the J gene TRBJ2-2, with 7 bases aligning to TRBD1. Looked up from germline, CDR1 is KGHDR and CDR2 is SFDVKD. The CDR3 covers 16 residues. V gave up 3 bases and J gave up 0 bases; unmatched junction bases: 3. In DNA form, the CDR3 reads TGTGCCACCAGTGATCCCGGGACAGCGAACACCGGGGAGCTGTTTTTT. It yields the protein CATSDPGTANTGELFF.

For this clonotype: The CDR3 carries no conserved terminal phenylalanine or tryptophan, so it likely arises from a read error. This rearrangement joins TRBV11-3 to TRBJ2-7; the D is unclear. CDR1 and CDR2 (germline): SGHNT, YENEEA. The CDR3 totals 12 residues. Trimming took 1 base from V and 3 from J, leaving 4 bases between them. The CDR3 region is CASSLVHYEQYS. CDR3 DNA sequence: TGTGCCAGCAGCTTAGTGCACTACGAGCAGTACTCC.

Concerning this clonotype itself: A much larger clone differs by one base, so this may be a read error. The chain links TRBV10-3 to TRBJ1-4; 9 nucleotides line up with TRBD1. This CDR3 has 14 residues. CDR1 and CDR2 (germline): ENHRY, SYGVKD. J lost 6 bases, V lost 5 bases, and 4 bases had no gene match. CDR3 amino acids: CAISSRTGDEKLFF. The CDR3 nucleotides are TGTGCCATCAGTTCCAGGACAGGGGATGAAAAACTGTTTTTT.

This sequence joins TRBV7-2 and TRBJ2-7; a possible D gene is TRBD1 (5 bases). Trimming took 1 base from V and 7 from J, leaving 11 bases between them. This CDR3 is built from 13 residues. CDR1 is SGHTA, CDR2 FQGNSA, per germline. The CDR3 bases are TGTGCCAGCAGCTTAGAACAGGTCGGTGAGCAGTACTTC. Translated: CASSLEQVGEQYF.

V is TRBV29-1 and J is TRBJ1-2, with TRBD1 matching 7 bases. There are 12 residues in the CDR3. Trimming took 7 bases from V and 6 from J; bases not matched to a gene: 8. CDR1 is SQVTM, CDR2 ANQGSEA, per germline. The CDR3 region is CSATAGGDGYTF. The CDR3 DNA reads TGCAGCGCGACTGCAGGGGGTGATGGCTACACCTTC.

This chain uses TRBV20-1 with TRBJ1-5, with 9 bases aligning to TRBD1. This CDR3 comprises 14 residues. The V and J ends lost 4 bases and 2 bases, in that order; junction bases with no gene match: 3. The V gene's germline CDR1 is DFQATT and CDR2 SNEGSKA (reference sequence). The CDR3 DNA follows: TGCAGTGCTACGGGACAGGGCGGCAATCAGCCCCAGCATTTT. This gives the protein CSATGQGGNQPQHF.

Concerning this clonotype itself: This may come from a read error, since a much larger clone is one base off. The J gene is TRBJ2-5, the V gene TRBV3-1; D may be TRBD2 (7 bases). Germline CDR1 is LGHDT and CDR2 is YNNKEL (reference sequence). The CDR3 extends over 15 amino acids. The ends were cut back, 4 bases at V and 3 bases at J, with 15 bases in the middle. The CDR3 protein is CASSRGGTTEETQYF. The CDR3 DNA sequence: TGTGCCAGCAGCCGAGGGGGGACTACCGAAGAGACCCAGTACTTC.

Remarks on this clonotype: One end of the junction fails to match germline, which may point to a read error. The V call is TRBV6-5, the J call TRBJ2-6; D not resolved. The CDR3 consists of 12 residues. Germline CDR1 MNHEY, CDR2 SVGAGI. CDR3 protein: CASSYSARTEAF. The CDR3 region has the DNA TGTGCCAGCAGTTACTCCGCCCGCACTGAAGCTTTC.

This clonotype was recorded many times. This chain's CDR3 is CASRISGSGNTIYF. The CDR3, as DNA: TGTGCCAGTAGGATTTCCGGGTCTGGAAACACCATATATTTT. This chain uses TRBV19 with TRBJ1-3; no clear D gene. V shed 6 bases and J shed 1 base, with 10 bases lying between them. The CDR3 runs to 14 residues. Germline loops: CDR1 LNHDA, CDR2 SQIVND (reference sequence).

The rearrangement joins TRBV5-8 to TRBJ1-2, with D perhaps TRBD1 (5 bases). Trimming left V 3 bases short and J 6 bases short, with 12 bases between. The CDR3 runs 13 residues. Germline loops: CDR1 SGHTS, CDR2 YDEGEE. In DNA form, the CDR3 reads TGTGCCAGCAGCTCGGGCAGGGAGGATGGCTACACCTTC. Its translation is CASSSGREDGYTF.

A word on this clonotype: Since the CDR3 does not end with the conserved phenylalanine or tryptophan, this likely comes from a read error. The chain couples TRBV2 to TRBJ1-5; 10 bases map to TRBD1. Germline CDR1 SNHLY, CDR2 FYNNEI. Trimming removed 6 bases from V and 11 bases from J; junction bases left unmatched: 13. The CDR3 extends over 15 amino acids. CDR3 amino acids: CASSLAGTGVETQHS. In DNA form, the CDR3 reads TGTGCCAGCAGCCTAGCCGGGACAGGGGTGGAGACCCAGCATTCT.

This clonotype was found once. V is TRBV11-2 and J is TRBJ1-1; 8 nucleotides align to TRBD1. CDR1 is SGHAT, CDR2 FQNNGV, per germline. The CDR3 sequence is 15 residues long. Trimming removed 6 bases from V and 1 base from J; junction bases left unmatched: 7. The CDR3 region is CASRETGATNTEAFF. The CDR3 coding sequence is TGTGCCAGCAGGGAGACAGGGGCAACGAACACTGAAGCTTTCTTT.

This clonotype has more than one count but fewer than ten. The chain recombines TRBV11-3 with TRBJ2-7; 12 positions agree with TRBD2. Germline V CDR1 and CDR2: SGHNT, YENEEA. There are 17 residues in the CDR3. V lost 0 bases, J lost 4 bases, and 7 bases stayed unmatched. The CDR3 nucleotides read TGTGCCAGCAGCTTAGATCTAGCGGGAGGGACACATTACGAGCAGTACTTC. Its translation: CASSLDLAGGTHYEQYF.

This chain uses TRBV24-1 with TRBJ2-5; perhaps TRBD1 as D (6 bases). CDR3 length: 12 residues. V was clipped by 9 bases and J by 2 bases, with 9 bases between them. The germline V gene encodes CDR1 KGHDR and CDR2 SFDVKD. CDR3 sequence (DNA): TGTGCCACCCTGGGGACACAAGAGACCCAGTACTTC. Residues: CATLGTQETQYF.

This clonotype was seen at least ten times. The V gene is TRBV10-3, the J gene TRBJ2-6; TRBD1 is a possible D gene (5 bases). Germline CDR1 reads ENHRY; CDR2 reads SYGVKD. There are 17 residues in the CDR3. Trimming stripped 4 bases from V and 0 bases from J, with 13 bases between. The CDR3 DNA reads TGTGCCATCAGTGGGCAGGGTTGGAGCTCTGGGGCCAACGTCCTGACTTTC. Its protein is CAISGQGWSSGANVLTF.

In this sample, this clonotype turned up many times. The CDR3 here is CASNRRGGDTMGYTF. As DNA, the CDR3 is TGTGCCAGCAATCGAAGGGGAGGGGACACTATGGGCTACACCTTC. This chain uses TRBV12-3 or TRBV12-4 with TRBJ1-2, with a possible D match to TRBD1 (6 bases). V was cut by 7 bases and J by 8 bases, with 23 bases left in between. The CDR3 runs 15 residues.

This CDR3 is CSVDEVGQPQHF. The CDR3 DNA is TGCAGCGTTGATGAGGTGGGGCAGCCCCAGCATTTT. The rearrangement joins TRBV29-1 to TRBJ1-5; no clear D. V lost 3 bases and J 7 bases, leaving 10 bases between the germline ends. CDR3 size: 12 residues. CDR1 is SQVTM, CDR2 ANQGSEA, per germline. Together with reference TRBV29-1 and TRBJ1-5, the CDR3 gives the full variable domain: SAVISQKPSRDICQRGTSLTIQCQVDSQVTMMFWYRQQPGQSLTLIATANQGSEATYESGFVIDKFPISRPNLTFSTLTVSNMSPEDSSIYLCSVDEVGQPQHFGDGTRLSIL.

This clonotype has ten or more counts. The chain is built from TRBV7-9 and TRBJ1-4; D not resolved. CDR1 and CDR2 from the germline V gene are SEHNR and FQNEAQ (reference sequence). This CDR3 is 11 amino acids long. The V end lost 10 bases, the J end lost 5 bases, and 8 bases lay between the germline ends. CDR3 DNA sequence: TGTGCCATACTGTGGAATGAAAAACTGTTTTTT. This sequence encodes CAILWNEKLFF.